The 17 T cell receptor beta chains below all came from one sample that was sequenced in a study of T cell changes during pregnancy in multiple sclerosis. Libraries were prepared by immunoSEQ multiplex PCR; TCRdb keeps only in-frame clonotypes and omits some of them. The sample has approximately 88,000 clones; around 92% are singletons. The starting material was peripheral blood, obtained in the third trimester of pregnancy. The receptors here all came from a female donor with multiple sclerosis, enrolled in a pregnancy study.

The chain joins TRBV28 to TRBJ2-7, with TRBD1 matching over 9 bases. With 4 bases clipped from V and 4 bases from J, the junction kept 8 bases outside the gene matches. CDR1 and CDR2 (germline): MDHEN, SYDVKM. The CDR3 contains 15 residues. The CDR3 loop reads CASSSRDREVYEQYF. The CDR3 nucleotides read TGTGCCAGCAGTTCCCGGGACAGGGAGGTTTACGAGCAGTACTTC.

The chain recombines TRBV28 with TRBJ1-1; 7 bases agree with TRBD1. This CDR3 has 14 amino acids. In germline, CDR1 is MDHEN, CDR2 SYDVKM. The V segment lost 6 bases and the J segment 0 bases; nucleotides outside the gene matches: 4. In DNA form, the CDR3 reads TGTGCCAGCAGGATGGACAGGTTGAACACTGAAGCTTTCTTT. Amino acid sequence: CASRMDRLNTEAFF. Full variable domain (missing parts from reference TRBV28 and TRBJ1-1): DVKVTQSSRYLVKRTGEKVFLECVQDMDHENMFWYRQDPGLGLRLIYFSYDVKMKEKGDIPEGYSVSREKKERFSLILESASTNQTSMYLCASRMDRLNTEAFFGQGTRLTVV.

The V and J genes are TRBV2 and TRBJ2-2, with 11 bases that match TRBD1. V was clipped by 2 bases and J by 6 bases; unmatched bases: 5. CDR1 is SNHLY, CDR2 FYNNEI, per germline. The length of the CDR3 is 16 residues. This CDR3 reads CASSEWGTGGSGELFF. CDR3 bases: TGTGCCAGCAGTGAATGGGGGACAGGGGGTTCCGGGGAGCTGTTTTTT.

In nucleotides, the CDR3 is TGTGCCACCAGCTCCCTCGCGGATAGCGAATTCACAGATACGCAGTATTTT. As protein: CATSSLADSEFTDTQYF. V and J are TRBV15 and TRBJ2-3; the D gene is possibly TRBD2 (5 bases). The germline CDR1 and CDR2 sequences are LNHNV and YYDKDF (reference sequence). V dropped 5 bases and J dropped 2 bases, with 20 bases sitting between them. This CDR3 has 17 residues.

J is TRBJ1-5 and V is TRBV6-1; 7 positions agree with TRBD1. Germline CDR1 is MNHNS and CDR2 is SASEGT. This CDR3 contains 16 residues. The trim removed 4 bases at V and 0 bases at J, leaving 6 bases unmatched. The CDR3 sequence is CASSGGQPYSNQPQHF. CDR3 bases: TGTGCCAGCAGTGGGGGACAGCCATATAGCAATCAGCCCCAGCATTTT.

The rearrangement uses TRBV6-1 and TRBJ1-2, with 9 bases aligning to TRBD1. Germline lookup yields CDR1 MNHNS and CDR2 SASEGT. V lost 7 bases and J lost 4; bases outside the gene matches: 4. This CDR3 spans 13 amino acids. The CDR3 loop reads CASTATGGYGYTF. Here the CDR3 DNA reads TGTGCCAGCACCGCGACAGGGGGCTATGGCTACACCTTC.

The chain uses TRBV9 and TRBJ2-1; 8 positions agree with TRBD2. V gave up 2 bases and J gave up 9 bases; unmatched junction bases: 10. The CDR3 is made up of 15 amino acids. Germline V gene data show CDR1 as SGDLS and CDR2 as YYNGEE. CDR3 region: CASSVTAGEVGEQFF. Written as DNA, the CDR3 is TGTGCCAGCAGCGTGACAGCGGGAGAAGTAGGTGAGCAGTTCTTC.

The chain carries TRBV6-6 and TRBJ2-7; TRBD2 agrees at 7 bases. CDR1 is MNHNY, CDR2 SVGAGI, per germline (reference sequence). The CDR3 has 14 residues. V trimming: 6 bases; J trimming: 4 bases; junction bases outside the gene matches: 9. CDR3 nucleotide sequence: TGTGCCAGCAGCGCCGGGACTAATTCATACGAGCAGTACTTC. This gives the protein CASSAGTNSYEQYF.

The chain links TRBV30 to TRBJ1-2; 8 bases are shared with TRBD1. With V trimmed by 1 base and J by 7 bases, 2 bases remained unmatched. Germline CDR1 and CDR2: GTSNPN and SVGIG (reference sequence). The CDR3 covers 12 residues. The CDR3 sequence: CAWSGQGRGYTF. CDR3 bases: TGTGCCTGGAGTGGACAGGGGCGTGGCTACACCTTC.

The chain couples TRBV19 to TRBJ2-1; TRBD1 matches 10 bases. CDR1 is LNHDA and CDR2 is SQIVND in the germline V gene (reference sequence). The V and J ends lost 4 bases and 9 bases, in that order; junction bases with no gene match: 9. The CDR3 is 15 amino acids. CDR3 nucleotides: TGTGCCAGTAGTAGACCGGGACAGGGGATCGGTGAGCAGTTCTTC. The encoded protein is CASSRPGQGIGEQFF.

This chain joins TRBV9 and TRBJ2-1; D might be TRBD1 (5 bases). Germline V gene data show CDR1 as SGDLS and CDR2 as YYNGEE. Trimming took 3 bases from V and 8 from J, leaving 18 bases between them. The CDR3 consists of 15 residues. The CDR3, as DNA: TGTGCCAGCAGCGCAACGTTGACAGCGTACGATGAGCAGTTCTTC. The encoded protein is CASSATLTAYDEQFF. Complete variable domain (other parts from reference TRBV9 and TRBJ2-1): DSGVTQTPKHLITATGQRVTLRCSPRSGDLSVYWYQQSLDQGLQFLIQYYNGEERAKGNILERFSAQQFPDLHSELNLSSLELGDSALYFCASSATLTAYDEQFFGPGTRLTVL.

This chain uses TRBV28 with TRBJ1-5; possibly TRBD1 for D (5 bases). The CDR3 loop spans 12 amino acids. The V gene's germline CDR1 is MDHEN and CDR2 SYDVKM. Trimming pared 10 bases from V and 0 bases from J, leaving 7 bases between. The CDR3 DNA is TGTGCCATACAGGATAGCAATCAGCCCCAGCATTTT. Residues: CAIQDSNQPQHF. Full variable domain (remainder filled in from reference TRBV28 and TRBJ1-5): DVKVTQSSRYLVKRTGEKVFLECVQDMDHENMFWYRQDPGLGLRLIYFSYDVKMKEKGDIPEGYSVSREKKERFSLILESASTNQTSMYLCAIQDSNQPQHFGDGTRLSIL.

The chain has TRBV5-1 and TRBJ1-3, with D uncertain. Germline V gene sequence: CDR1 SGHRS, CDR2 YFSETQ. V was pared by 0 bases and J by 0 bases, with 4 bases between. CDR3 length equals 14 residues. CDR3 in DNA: TGCGCCAGCAGCTTGGGACTCTCTGGAAACACCATATATTTT. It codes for CASSLGLSGNTIYF.

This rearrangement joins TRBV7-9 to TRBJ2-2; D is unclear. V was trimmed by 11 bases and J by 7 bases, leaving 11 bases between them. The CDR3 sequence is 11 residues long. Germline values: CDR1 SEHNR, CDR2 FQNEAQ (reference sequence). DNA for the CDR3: TGTGCCGTTCCAATCGGCGGGGAGCTGTTTTTT. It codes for CAVPIGGELFF.

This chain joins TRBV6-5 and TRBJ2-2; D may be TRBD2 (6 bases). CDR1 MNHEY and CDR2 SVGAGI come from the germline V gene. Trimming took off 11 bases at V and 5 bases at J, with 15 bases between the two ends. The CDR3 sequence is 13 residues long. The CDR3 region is CASKRGRTGELFF. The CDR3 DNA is TGTGCCTCCAAAAGAGGGAGGACCGGGGAGCTGTTTTTT.

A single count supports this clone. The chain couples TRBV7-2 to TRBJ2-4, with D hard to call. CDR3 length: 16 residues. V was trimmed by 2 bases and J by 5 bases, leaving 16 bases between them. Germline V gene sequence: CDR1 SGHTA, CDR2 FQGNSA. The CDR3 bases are TGTGCCAGCAGCTTACTTGGTACGGTGGTCGAAAACATTCAGTACTTC. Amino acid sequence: CASSLLGTVVENIQYF.

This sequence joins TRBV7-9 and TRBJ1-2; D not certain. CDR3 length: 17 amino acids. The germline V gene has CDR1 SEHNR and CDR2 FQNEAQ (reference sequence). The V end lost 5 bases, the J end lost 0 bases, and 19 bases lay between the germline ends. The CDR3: CASSPRYGKPTNYGYTF. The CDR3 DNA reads TGTGCCAGCAGCCCGCGATACGGGAAACCTACTAACTATGGCTACACCTTC.